This TCR beta chain is from a study of cytomegalovirus exposure and HLA in healthy donors. Overall study context: It was reported in a later analysis that the same platform had been used for the approximately 110 validation repertoires as for the 550 to 750 first-cohort repertoires.

Trimming took 5 bases from V and 4 from J; bases not matched to a gene: 7. This CDR3 spans 14 amino acids. Germline CDR1 and CDR2: MGHRA and YSYEKL. Assay: immunoSEQ multiplex PCR; the TCRdb copy retains only in-frame clones and omits some. The profile shows 150,000 to 200,000 clones, about 80% of them singletons. The sequenced sample was PBMCs. The receptor was derived from a man between 18 and 29 years old in good health and CMV-seropositive. V and J are TRBV4-1 and TRBJ2-5; 7 bases match TRBD1. The CDR3 is CASSTGTVTETQYF. The DNA of the CDR3 is TGCGCCAGCAGCACCGGGACAGTGACAGAGACCCAGTACTTC.